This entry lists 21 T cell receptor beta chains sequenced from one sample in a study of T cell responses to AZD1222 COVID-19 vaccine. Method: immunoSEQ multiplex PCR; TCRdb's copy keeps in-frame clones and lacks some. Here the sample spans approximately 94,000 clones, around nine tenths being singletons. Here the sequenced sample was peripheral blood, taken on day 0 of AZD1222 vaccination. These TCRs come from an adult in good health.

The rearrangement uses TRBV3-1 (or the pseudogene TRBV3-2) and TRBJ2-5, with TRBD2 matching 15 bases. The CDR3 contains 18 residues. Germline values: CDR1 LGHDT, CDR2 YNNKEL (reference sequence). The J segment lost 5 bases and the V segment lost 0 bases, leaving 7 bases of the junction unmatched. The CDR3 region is CASSQERTSGGALETQYF. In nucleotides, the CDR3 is TGTGCCAGCAGCCAAGAGCGGACTAGCGGGGGGGCCCTGGAGACCCAGTACTTC.

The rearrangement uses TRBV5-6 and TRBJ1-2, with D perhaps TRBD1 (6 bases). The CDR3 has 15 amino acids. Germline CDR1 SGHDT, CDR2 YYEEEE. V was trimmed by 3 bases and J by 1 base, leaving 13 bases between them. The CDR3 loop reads CASSSTHRVNYGYTF. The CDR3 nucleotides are TGTGCCAGCAGCTCGACCCACAGGGTTAACTATGGCTACACCTTC.

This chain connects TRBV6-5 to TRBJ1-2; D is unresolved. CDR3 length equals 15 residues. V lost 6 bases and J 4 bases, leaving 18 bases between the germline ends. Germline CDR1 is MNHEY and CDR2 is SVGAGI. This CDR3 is CASSGRRTALYGYTF. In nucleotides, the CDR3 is TGTGCCAGCAGCGGCAGGCGGACTGCACTCTATGGCTACACCTTC.

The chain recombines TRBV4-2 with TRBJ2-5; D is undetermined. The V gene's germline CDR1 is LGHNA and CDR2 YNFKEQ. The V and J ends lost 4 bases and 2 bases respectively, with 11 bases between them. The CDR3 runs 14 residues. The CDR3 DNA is TGTGCCAGCAGCCCTACTGACAAGCAAGAGACCCAGTACTTC. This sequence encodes CASSPTDKQETQYF.

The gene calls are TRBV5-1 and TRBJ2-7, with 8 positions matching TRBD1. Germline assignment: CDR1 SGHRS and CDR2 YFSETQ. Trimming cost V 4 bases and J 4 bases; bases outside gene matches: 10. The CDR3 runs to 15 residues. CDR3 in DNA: TGCGCCAGCAGCCCACAGGGGGTATCGCAATACGAGCAGTACTTC. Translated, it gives CASSPQGVSQYEQYF.

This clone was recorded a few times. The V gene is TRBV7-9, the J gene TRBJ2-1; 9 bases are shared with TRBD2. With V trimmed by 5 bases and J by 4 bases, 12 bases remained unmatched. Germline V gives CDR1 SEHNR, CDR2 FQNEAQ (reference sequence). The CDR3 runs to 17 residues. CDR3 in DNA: TGTGCCAGCAGCCCACGCCATGAGCGGGGGGTATACAATGAGCAGTTCTTC. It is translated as CASSPRHERGVYNEQFF.

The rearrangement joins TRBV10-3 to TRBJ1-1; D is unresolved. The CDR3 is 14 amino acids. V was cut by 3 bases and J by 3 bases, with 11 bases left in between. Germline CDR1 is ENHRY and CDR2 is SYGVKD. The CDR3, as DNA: TGTGCCATCAGTGAAGCCCCGAGCGACACTGAAGCTTTCTTT. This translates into CAISEAPSDTEAFF.

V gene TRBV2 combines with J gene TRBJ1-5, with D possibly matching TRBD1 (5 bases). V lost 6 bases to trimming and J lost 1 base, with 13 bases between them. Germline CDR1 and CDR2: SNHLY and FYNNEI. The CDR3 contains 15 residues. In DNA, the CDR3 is TGTGCCAGCAGCCCGAGCACAGGAAGCAATCAGCCCCAGCATTTT. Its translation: CASSPSTGSNQPQHF.

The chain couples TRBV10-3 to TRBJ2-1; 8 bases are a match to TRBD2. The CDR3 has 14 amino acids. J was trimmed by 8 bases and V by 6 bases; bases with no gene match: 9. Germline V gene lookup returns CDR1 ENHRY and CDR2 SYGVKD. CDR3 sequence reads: CAISPGSGTDEQFF. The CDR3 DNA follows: TGTGCCATCAGCCCAGGTAGCGGGACCGATGAGCAGTTCTTC.

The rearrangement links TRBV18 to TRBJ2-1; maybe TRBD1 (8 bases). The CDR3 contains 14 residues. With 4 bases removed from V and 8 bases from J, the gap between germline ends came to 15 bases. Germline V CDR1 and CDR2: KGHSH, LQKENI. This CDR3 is CASSLRTGRDEQFF. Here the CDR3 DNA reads TGTGCCAGCTCACTCCGGACAGGGAGGGATGAGCAGTTCTTC. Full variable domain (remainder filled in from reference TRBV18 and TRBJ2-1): NAGVMQNPRHLVRRRGQEARLRCSPMKGHSHVYWYRQLPEEGLKFMVYLQKENIIDESGMPKERFSAEFPKEGPSILRIQQVVRGDSAAYFCASSLRTGRDEQFFGPGTRLTVL.

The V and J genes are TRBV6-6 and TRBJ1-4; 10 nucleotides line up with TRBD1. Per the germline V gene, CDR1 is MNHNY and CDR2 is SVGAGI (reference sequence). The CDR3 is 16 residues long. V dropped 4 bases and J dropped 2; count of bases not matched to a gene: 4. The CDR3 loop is CASSSTGGSTNEKLFF. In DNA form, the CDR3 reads TGTGCCAGCAGTTCGACAGGGGGCTCGACTAATGAAAAACTGTTTTTT.

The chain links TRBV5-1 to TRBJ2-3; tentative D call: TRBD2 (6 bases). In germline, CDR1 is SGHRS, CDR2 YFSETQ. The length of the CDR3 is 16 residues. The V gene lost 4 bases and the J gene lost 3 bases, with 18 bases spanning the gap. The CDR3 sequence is CASSHISGGQTDTQYF. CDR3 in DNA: TGCGCCAGCAGCCACATCTCCGGGGGTCAGACAGATACGCAGTATTTT. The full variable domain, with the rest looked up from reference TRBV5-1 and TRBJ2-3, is KAGVTQTPRYLIKTRGQQVTLSCSPISGHRSVSWYQQTPGQGLQFLFEYFSETQRNKGNFPGRFSGRQFSNSRSEMNVSTLELGDSALYLCASSHISGGQTDTQYFGPGTRLTVL.

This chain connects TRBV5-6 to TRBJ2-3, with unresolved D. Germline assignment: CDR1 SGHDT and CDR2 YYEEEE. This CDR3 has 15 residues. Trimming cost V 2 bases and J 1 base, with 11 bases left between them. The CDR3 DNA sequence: TGTGCCAGCAGCTTAAGGGTTCACGGCACAGATACGCAGTATTTT. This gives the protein CASSLRVHGTDTQYF.

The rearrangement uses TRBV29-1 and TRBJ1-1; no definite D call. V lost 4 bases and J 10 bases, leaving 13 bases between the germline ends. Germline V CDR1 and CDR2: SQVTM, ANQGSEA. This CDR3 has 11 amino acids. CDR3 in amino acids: CSVVGLGRAFF. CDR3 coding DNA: TGCAGCGTTGTAGGGCTAGGGAGAGCTTTCTTT.

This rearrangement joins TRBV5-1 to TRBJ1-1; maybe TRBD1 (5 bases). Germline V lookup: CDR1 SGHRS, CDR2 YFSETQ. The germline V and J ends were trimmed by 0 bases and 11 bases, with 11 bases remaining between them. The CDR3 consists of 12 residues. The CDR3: CASSLEGEGAFF. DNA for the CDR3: TGCGCCAGCAGCTTGGAAGGGGAGGGGGCTTTCTTT.

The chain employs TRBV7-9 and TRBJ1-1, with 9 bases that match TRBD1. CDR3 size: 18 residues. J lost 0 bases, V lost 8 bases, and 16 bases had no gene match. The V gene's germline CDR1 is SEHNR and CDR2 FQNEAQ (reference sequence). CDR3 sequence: CASRSPGTGKLVNTEAFF. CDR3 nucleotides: TGTGCCAGCCGGTCACCAGGGACAGGGAAATTAGTGAACACTGAAGCTTTCTTT.

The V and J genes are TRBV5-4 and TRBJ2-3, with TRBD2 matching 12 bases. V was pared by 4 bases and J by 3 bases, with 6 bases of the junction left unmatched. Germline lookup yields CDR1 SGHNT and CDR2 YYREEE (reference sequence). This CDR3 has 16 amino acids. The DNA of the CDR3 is TGTGCCAGCAGCGCTAGCGGGGGGGGTTTTACAGATACGCAGTATTTT. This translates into CASSASGGGFTDTQYF.

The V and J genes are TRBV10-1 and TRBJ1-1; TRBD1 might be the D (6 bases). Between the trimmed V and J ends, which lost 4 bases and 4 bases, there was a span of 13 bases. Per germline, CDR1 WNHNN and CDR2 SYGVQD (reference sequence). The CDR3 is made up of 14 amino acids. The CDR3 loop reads CASSGQQGGTEAFF. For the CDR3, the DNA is TGCGCCAGCAGTGGGCAACAGGGCGGCACTGAAGCTTTCTTT.

The DNA for the CDR3 is TGTGCCAGCAGCTCACGAACCAGGGGGCGATCAGATACGCAGTATTTT. Its translation: CASSSRTRGRSDTQYF. This sequence joins TRBV11-1 and TRBJ2-3, with 8 bases identical to TRBD1. The V gene end was trimmed by 4 bases and the J gene end by 4 bases; junction bases not matched to a gene: 10. Per the germline V gene, CDR1 is SGHAT and CDR2 is FQDESV (reference sequence). The CDR3 is 16 amino acids.

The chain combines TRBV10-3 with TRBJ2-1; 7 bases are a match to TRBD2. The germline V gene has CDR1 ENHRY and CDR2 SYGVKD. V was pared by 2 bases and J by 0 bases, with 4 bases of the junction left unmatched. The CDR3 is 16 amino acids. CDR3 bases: TGTGCCATCAGTGAGGATGGCGGGGGCTCCTACAATGAGCAGTTCTTC. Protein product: CAISEDGGGSYNEQFF.

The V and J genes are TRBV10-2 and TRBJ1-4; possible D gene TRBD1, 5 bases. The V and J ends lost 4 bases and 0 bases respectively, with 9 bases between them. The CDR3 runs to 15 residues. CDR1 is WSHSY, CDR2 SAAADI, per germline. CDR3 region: CASSVRGTTNEKLFF. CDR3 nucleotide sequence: TGCGCCAGCAGTGTACGGGGGACAACTAATGAAAAACTGTTTTTT.